This T cell receptor (beta chain) was retrieved from a study of blood T cell repertoires in COVID-19. CDR1 is SGHDT and CDR2 is YYEEEE in the germline V gene. This CDR3 has 14 residues. The V and J ends lost 1 base and 7 bases, in that order; junction bases with no gene match: 3. This clone was recorded once. Sequencing used immunoSEQ multiplex PCR; TCRdb keeps in-frame clones, though not all of them. Among around 150,000 clones listed, around four fifths were seen once. Sequencing was done on a sample of PBMCs or T cells enriched from blood (not recorded which). The source of this sequence is a woman aged 40 to 49 who had recovered from COVID-19. The chain is built from TRBV5-6 and TRBJ2-1; the match to TRBD2 covers 9 bases. Here the CDR3 reads CASSLTSGRNEQFF. CDR3 bases: TGTGCCAGCAGCTTGACTAGCGGGCGGAATGAGCAGTTCTTC.